This TCR beta chain was profiled in a study of blood T cell repertoires in COVID-19. Study in general: Spain, Italy and the United States supplied samples that represented acute and convalescent COVID-19.

Source study methods: Quantification of nucleated cells was approximated via reference gene primer amplification. The protocol was immunoSEQ multiplex PCR, while the TCRdb copy is restricted to in-frame clones and leaves out a portion. From that table come the V and J calls and clone size; the DNA was used to work out D and trimming. The sample carries 30,000 to 35,000 clones, around 90% recorded once. The CDR3 sequence is 16 residues long. Germline V gives CDR1 PRHDT, CDR2 FYEKMQ (reference sequence). V lost 6 bases and J 2 bases, leaving 18 bases between the germline ends. The sequenced sample was peripheral blood. The TCR originated in a man aged 80 or over with acute or convalescent COVID-19. V usage is TRBV13 and J usage is TRBJ2-3; D may be TRBD2 (7 bases). CDR3 loop: CASSFKGGIVTDTQYF. The CDR3 DNA is TGTGCCAGCAGTTTTAAGGGGGGGATCGTCACAGATACGCAGTATTTT.